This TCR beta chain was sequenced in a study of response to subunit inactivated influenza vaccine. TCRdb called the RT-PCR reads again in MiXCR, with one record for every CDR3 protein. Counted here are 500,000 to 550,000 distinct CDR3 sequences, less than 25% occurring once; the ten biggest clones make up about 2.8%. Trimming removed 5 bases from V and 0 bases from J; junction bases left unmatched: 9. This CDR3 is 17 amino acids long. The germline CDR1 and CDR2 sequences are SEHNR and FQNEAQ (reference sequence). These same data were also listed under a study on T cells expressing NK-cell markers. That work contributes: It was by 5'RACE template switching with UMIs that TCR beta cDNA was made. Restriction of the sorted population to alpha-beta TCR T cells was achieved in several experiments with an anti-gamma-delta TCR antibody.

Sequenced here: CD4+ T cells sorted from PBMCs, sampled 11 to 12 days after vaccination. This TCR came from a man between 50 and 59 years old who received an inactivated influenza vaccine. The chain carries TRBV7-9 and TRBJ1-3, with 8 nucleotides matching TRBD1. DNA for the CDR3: TGTGCCAGCAGCGCCGGACAGGGAACCCCCTCTGGAAACACCATATATTTT. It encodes CASSAGQGTPSGNTIYF.